A single sample is the source of the 20 T cell receptor beta chains below, sequenced in a study of graft-versus-host responses after intestinal transplantation (dated by TCRdb to the early 2020s). The library was obtained by the immunoSEQ multiplex PCR assay. The immuneACCESS repertoire file appears here via TCRdb, limited to in-frame rearrangements. These files lack a portion of the clones; in checked studies, under half of the deficit traces to unresolved V genes, and the cause of the others is not known. The sample includes about 100,000 clones, with roughly 90% observed a single time. The ten largest make up around 0.86% of the sample. Antigens for these TCRs are unknown. The meaning of the sample's time point label: cells obtained before transplantation from donor or recipient. The source was unstimulated CD4+ T cells sorted from spleen or lymph node cells, collected before transplant. Receptors were obtained from a human donor who was the organ donor for an intestinal transplant.

The V gene is TRBV7-2, the J gene TRBJ1-5, with 11 nucleotides matching TRBD1. The CDR3 covers 16 residues. The germline V gene encodes CDR1 SGHTA and CDR2 FQGNSA. Trimming cost V 5 bases and J 3 bases; bases outside gene matches: 6. The CDR3 DNA reads TGTGCCAGCAGCGACCGGGACAGGGGGACCAATCAGCCCCAGCATTTT. Translating it yields CASSDRDRGTNQPQHF.

This sequence joins TRBV2 and TRBJ1-5; TRBD1 aligns across 8 bases. Germline-derived CDR1 and CDR2 are SNHLY and FYNNEI. V trimming: 4 bases; J trimming: 4 bases; junction bases outside the gene matches: 3. CDR3 length: 14 residues. The CDR3 DNA is TGTGCCAGCAGTGTAGGACAGGGAAATCAGCCCCAGCATTTT. Amino acid sequence: CASSVGQGNQPQHF.

The chain couples TRBV5-1 to TRBJ1-1; weak D call: TRBD1 (5 bases). Germline V gives CDR1 SGHRS, CDR2 YFSETQ. V was clipped by 0 bases and J by 0 bases, with 15 bases between them. The CDR3 consists of 17 residues. Here the CDR3 reads CASSLVGRVTMNTEAFF. DNA of the CDR3: TGCGCCAGCAGCTTGGTAGGCAGGGTTACGATGAACACTGAAGCTTTCTTT.

The chain is built from TRBV7-9 and TRBJ1-2; no firm D call. The germline V gene encodes CDR1 SEHNR and CDR2 FQNEAQ (reference sequence). Trimming cost V 5 bases and J 3 bases, with 13 bases left between them. The CDR3 contains 14 residues. The CDR3 sequence: CASSPRGIDYGYTF. In DNA, the CDR3 is TGTGCCAGCAGCCCACGGGGTATCGACTATGGCTACACCTTC. Using reference TRBV7-9 and TRBJ1-2 for the parts outside the CDR3, the full variable domain is DTGVSQNPRHKITKRGQNVTFRCDPISEHNRLYWYRQTLGQGPEFLTYFQNEAQLEKSRLLSDRFSAERPKGSFSTLEIQRTEQGDSAMYLCASSPRGIDYGYTFGSGTRLTVV.

The chain carries TRBV5-6 and TRBJ2-3; unclear D gene. In germline, CDR1 is SGHDT, CDR2 YYEEEE. The CDR3 spans 14 residues. The germline V and J ends were trimmed by 2 bases and 4 bases, with 11 bases remaining between them. The CDR3 DNA reads as TGTGCCAGCAGCTTACGACCGGTCTCAGATACGCAGTATTTT. Translated, it gives CASSLRPVSDTQYF.

The chain has TRBV5-5 and TRBJ1-4, with 10 bases lining up with TRBD1. Germline CDR1 and CDR2: SGHKS and YYEKEE (reference sequence). This CDR3 has 16 amino acids. J gave up 4 bases and V 4 bases, and 7 bases lay outside the gene matches. In DNA, the CDR3 is TGTGCCAGCAGCACGGGACAGGGGCGGAGTAATGAAAAACTGTTTTTT. Its protein is CASSTGQGRSNEKLFF.

The rearrangement joins TRBV9 to TRBJ2-5, with D uncertain. The CDR3 runs to 14 residues. Germline values: CDR1 SGDLS, CDR2 YYNGEE. Trimming took 4 bases from V and 2 from J, leaving 12 bases between them. CDR3: CASSKEWAQETQYF. The CDR3 DNA reads as TGTGCCAGCAGCAAAGAGTGGGCGCAAGAGACCCAGTACTTC. The full variable domain, rest sourced from reference TRBV9 and TRBJ2-5, is DSGVTQTPKHLITATGQRVTLRCSPRSGDLSVYWYQQSLDQGLQFLIQYYNGEERAKGNILERFSAQQFPDLHSELNLSSLELGDSALYFCASSKEWAQETQYFGPGTRLLVL.

The chain joins TRBV9 to TRBJ1-3; 9 nucleotides agree with TRBD1. The CDR3 length is 14 residues. The J segment lost 4 bases and the V segment lost 2 bases, leaving 1 base of the junction unmatched. Germline V gene sequence: CDR1 SGDLS, CDR2 YYNGEE. The CDR3 sequence is CASSVGTGGNTIYF. The CDR3 DNA reads as TGTGCCAGCAGCGTCGGGACAGGGGGAAACACCATATATTTT.

This clone showed up just a few times. J is TRBJ1-1 and V is TRBV6-6, with D possibly TRBD1 on 6 matching bases. Germline V lookup: CDR1 MNHNY, CDR2 SVGAGI (reference sequence). There are 13 residues in the CDR3. V was pared by 0 bases and J by 6 bases, with 8 bases between. The CDR3, as DNA: TGTGCCAGCAGTTACTCCCGACAGGCTGAAGCTTTCTTT. Its translation: CASSYSRQAEAFF.

V usage is TRBV5-6 and J usage is TRBJ1-5, with 7 bases identical to TRBD1. The CDR3 totals 16 residues. The germline V gene encodes CDR1 SGHDT and CDR2 YYEEEE. Losses at the gene ends were 0 bases for V and 6 bases for J; bases not matched to a gene: 9. The CDR3 region has the DNA TGTGCCAGCAGCTTGGGAGCAGGGGGTAGGAGTCAGCCCCAGCATTTT. It yields the protein CASSLGAGGRSQPQHF.

V usage is TRBV7-2 and J usage is TRBJ1-1; TRBD1 agrees at 7 bases. J lost 5 bases, V lost 4 bases, and 13 bases had no gene match. The V gene's germline CDR1 is SGHTA and CDR2 FQGNSA. The CDR3 sequence is 16 residues long. CDR3 DNA: TGTGCCAGCAGCTCTCAGGGGGGCTCGAGAGCAACTGAAGCTTTCTTT. Translation gives CASSSQGGSRATEAFF. The complete variable domain, with remaining parts taken from reference TRBV7-2 and TRBJ1-1, reads GAGVSQSPSNKVTEKGKDVELRCDPISGHTALYWYRQSLGQGLEFLIYFQGNSAPDKSGLPSDRFSAERTGGSVSTLTIQRTQQEDSAVYLCASSSQGGSRATEAFFGQGTRLTVV.

The genes are TRBV21-1 and TRBJ1-6; the D call in the table, TRBD1, was not verified against the DNA. TRBV21-1 is classified as a pseudogene. CDR3 length: 15 amino acids. CDR3 DNA sequence: TGTGCCAGCAGCAAAGCTTCCAGGGTAGGTTCACCCCTCCACTTT. Translating it yields CASSKASRVGSPLHF.

This sequence joins TRBV9 and TRBJ1-2; D call uncertain. V lost 3 bases to trimming and J lost 2 bases, with 14 bases between them. CDR1 and CDR2 from the germline V gene are SGDLS and YYNGEE. CDR3 length equals 15 residues. CDR3 sequence reads: CASSADPRQNYGYTF. CDR3 bases: TGTGCCAGCAGCGCCGATCCCAGGCAAAACTATGGCTACACCTTC.

Comments on this clone: Sequence at one end of the junction differs from germline and may be a read error. This chain links TRBV5-1 with TRBJ2-1; possibly TRBD2 for D (5 bases). The CDR3 spans 16 residues. Germline V gene sequence: CDR1 SGHRS, CDR2 YFSETQ. The CDR3 DNA follows: TGCGCCAGCAACTTGGGTGCAGGAGGCTCCTACAATGAGCAGTTCTTC. Translation gives CASNLGAGGSYNEQFF.

This clone was observed a few times. This chain uses TRBV7-3 with TRBJ2-3, with TRBD2 identical over 9 bases. Trimming took 1 base from V and 1 from J; bases not matched to a gene: 9. Germline V gene data show CDR1 as SGHTA and CDR2 as FQGTGA. The CDR3 loop spans 18 amino acids. The CDR3 DNA sequence: TGTGCCAGCAGCTTAAGGGCGGGGGGGCACTGGGGCACAGATACGCAGTATTTT. Its protein is CASSLRAGGHWGTDTQYF.

This clone was seen once. The gene calls are TRBV7-3 and TRBJ2-1; D perhaps matches TRBD2 (5 bases). The CDR3 sequence is 15 residues long. Germline V CDR1 and CDR2: SGHTA, FQGTGA. The V end was cut by 1 base, the J end by 5 bases, with 12 bases between. This CDR3 reads CASSLSGLGNNEQFF. DNA of the CDR3: TGTGCCAGCAGCTTAAGCGGACTGGGGAACAATGAGCAGTTCTTC.

The gene calls are TRBV19 and TRBJ2-2; TRBD1 agrees at 7 bases. The germline V gene has CDR1 LNHDA and CDR2 SQIVND (reference sequence). J was trimmed by 2 bases and V by 3 bases; bases with no gene match: 6. CDR3 length: 16 residues. The CDR3 spells CASSIRTGTNTGELFF. In DNA form, the CDR3 reads TGTGCCAGTAGTATTAGGACAGGAACCAACACCGGGGAGCTGTTTTTT.

This chain links TRBV19 with TRBJ2-7, with 10 bases identical to TRBD2. This CDR3 comprises 14 residues. V dropped 3 bases and J dropped 5; count of bases not matched to a gene: 4. The germline gives CDR1 LNHDA, CDR2 SQIVND (reference sequence). The CDR3 nucleotides read TGTGCCAGTAGTATGGGACTAGCGATCCACGAGCAGTACTTC. Translated, it gives CASSMGLAIHEQYF.

The gene calls are TRBV18 and TRBJ1-3; 7 bases align to TRBD1. The V and J ends lost 2 bases and 6 bases, in that order; junction bases with no gene match: 10. Germline V gene sequence: CDR1 KGHSH, CDR2 LQKENI. This CDR3 comprises 16 residues. CDR3 loop: CASSPVAGRGINTIYF. DNA of the CDR3: TGTGCCAGCTCACCAGTGGCCGGCAGGGGGATAAACACCATATATTTT. Supplemented by reference TRBV18 and TRBJ1-3, the full variable domain reads NAGVMQNPRHLVRRRGQEARLRCSPMKGHSHVYWYRQLPEEGLKFMVYLQKENIIDESGMPKERFSAEFPKEGPSILRIQQVVRGDSAAYFCASSPVAGRGINTIYFGEGSWLTVV.

The gene calls are TRBV6-6 and TRBJ1-4, with TRBD1 as a possible D gene (5 bases). V lost 5 bases and J lost 8, with 15 bases in between. The V gene's germline CDR1 is MNHNY and CDR2 SVGAGI (reference sequence). CDR3 length equals 14 residues. The CDR3 DNA is TGTGCCAGCAGTCCCGGGGGTTTGCGGGAAAAACTGTTTTTT. This sequence encodes CASSPGGLREKLFF.